This is a list of T cell receptor beta chains from one sample in a study of T cell changes during pregnancy in multiple sclerosis. Clones were read by immunoSEQ multiplex PCR, and TCRdb kept only the in-frame ones, dropping some. Here the sample spans just under 100,000 clones, roughly 92% being singletons. The sequenced sample was peripheral blood, obtained after pregnancy. The source of these receptors is a female donor with multiple sclerosis, enrolled in a pregnancy study. Both conserved end residues are part of each CDR3. The D gene is left open where the match is weak. Size is stated for part of the rows, as once, few or many counts, or as a class when the clone is expanded.

TRBD1	-	TRBV6-1	TRBJ1-2	TGTGCCAGCAGTGGTCCGGGACAGGGGAACTATGGCTACACCTTC	CASSGPGQGNYGYTF
TRBD1	-	TRBV11-2	TRBJ1-2	TGTGCCAGCAGCCCGGGACAGGGGGTGAGGGACTATGGCTACACCTTC	CASSPGQGVRDYGYTF
TRBD2	-	TRBV5-1	TRBJ2-7	TGCGCCAGCAGCTTTAGCGGGAGGGCCATCGACGAGCAGTACTTC	CASSFSGRAIDEQYF
TRBD2	-	TRBV6-1	TRBJ2-5	TGTGCCAGCAGTTTCGGACTAGCGGAACCCGAGACCCAGTACTTC	CASSFGLAEPETQYF
-	-	TRBV30	TRBJ2-3	TGTGCCTGTGATACAGGGTTCGGCACAGATACGCAGTATTTT	CACDTGFGTDTQYF
TRBD2	-	TRBV4-1	TRBJ2-2	TGCGCCAGCAGCCAAGATAGGCTAGCGGGAGGTACCGGGGAGCTGTTTTTT	CASSQDRLAGGTGELFF
TRBD2	-	TRBV2	TRBJ2-1	TGTGCCAGCAGTGACTGGTACAGGGCGGTAGCGGGAGGGCTTAGCAATGAGCAGTTCTTC	CASSDWYRAVAGGLSNEQFF
-	-	TRBV28	TRBJ2-7	TGTGCCAGCAGCTATGCGGGCGACTCCTACGAGCAGTACTTC	CASSYAGDSYEQYF
TRBD1	once	TRBV19	TRBJ1-2	TGTGCCAGTAGTGCTAAAACGACAGGGGGAACAGACTATGGCTACACCTTC	CASSAKTTGGTDYGYTF
-	few	TRBV5-1	TRBJ2-2	TGCGCCAGCAAGCACGGGGACACCGGGGAGCTGTTTTTT	CASKHGDTGELFF
TRBD2	-	TRBV7-8	TRBJ2-7	TGTGCCAGCAGATCACTAGCGGGAGCCACCTACGAGCAGTACTTC	CASRSLAGATYEQYF
-	-	TRBV4-3	TRBJ1-2	TGCGCCAGCAGCCAGCGAACGGGGGATGGCTACACCTTC	CASSQRTGDGYTF
-	once	TRBV30	TRBJ2-1	TGTGCCTGGAGTGTACGGCCTAGTAGTCGAGGAGATGAGCAGTTCTTC	CAWSVRPSSRGDEQFF
TRBD1	-	TRBV2	TRBJ2-7	TGTGCCAGCTGGACAGGGGGCGAGCAGTACTTC	CASWTGGEQYF
TRBD2	-	TRBV28	TRBJ2-1	TGTGCCAGCAGTTTATCCCCGGTCGGGCTAGCGGGAGGGTCTCGGCAGTTCTTC	CASSLSPVGLAGGSRQFF
-	-	TRBV19	TRBJ2-7	TGTGCCAGTAGTGCTCGCGAGGCCTACGAGCAGTACTTC	CASSAREAYEQYF
-	few	TRBV30	TRBJ1-2	TGTGCCTGGAGTAAGGGCAGGGCCTATGGCTACACCTTC	CAWSKGRAYGYTF
-	-	TRBV19	TRBJ2-5	TGTGCCAGTAGCGCCGCCTGGGGCACTATCGAGACCCAGTACTTC	CASSAAWGTIETQYF
-	-	TRBV19	TRBJ1-1	TGTGCCAGTACCATGACAGGTCGGGCAAGGAACACTGAAGCTTTCTTT	CASTMTGRARNTEAFF
-	-	TRBV30	TRBJ1-4	TGTGCCTGGAGTACGGGAGCTAATGAAAAACTGTTTTTT	CAWSTGANEKLFF
-	-	TRBV7-6	TRBJ1-3	TGTGCCAGCAGCTTAGACCTGGGAGGCACCATATATTTT	CASSLDLGGTIYF
-	-	TRBV2	TRBJ1-4	TGTGCCAGCAGAATTCCAGGGGTGGGTGAAAAACTGTTTTTT	CASRIPGVGEKLFF
-	-	TRBV28	TRBJ2-1	TGTGCCAGCAGAACTAGGCCTTCCTACAATGAGCAGTTCTTC	CASRTRPSYNEQFF
TRBD2	-	TRBV14	TRBJ2-1	TGTGCCAGCAGGAGCGGACTAGCGGAGGACAATGAGCAGTTCTTC	CASRSGLAEDNEQFF
-	-	TRBV5-5	TRBJ2-1	TGTGCCAGCAGCCCGGGGTTCTCCTACAATGAGCAGTTCTTC	CASSPGFSYNEQFF
TRBD2	-	TRBV4-3	TRBJ2-2	TGCGCCAGCAGCCAAGAGGCTAGCGGTTTGAACACCGGGGAGCTGTTTTTT	CASSQEASGLNTGELFF
-	-	TRBV25-1	TRBJ1-4	TGTGCCGGCAGTGAGTTGACAGTTGCAGAAAAACTGTTTTTT	CAGSELTVAEKLFF